This is a list of T cell receptor beta chains from one sample in a study of T cell repertoires in cytomegalovirus infection. No antigen is known for these receptors. TCRdb reanalysed the reads using MiXCR and keeps one entry per CDR3 protein. The repertoire holds about 68,000 distinct CDR3 sequences, with approximately 24% as singletons. The sequenced sample was PBMCs, sequenced either directly or after in vitro stimulation (not recorded which). The origin of the receptors is a human donor in good health (CMV status not recorded). Some clones in this sample may be carry-over from other donors' samples. CDR3s include the opening cysteine and the closing phenylalanine or tryptophan. D genes are given only for firm matches. The size field is filled for only some rows; it gives once, few, many or a size class.

J gene,D gene,clone size,V gene,CDR3 protein,CDR3 DNA
TRBJ1-2,TRBD1,few,TRBV7-6,CASSLTPTGGAEGYTF,TGTGCCAGCAGCTTAACCCCAACAGGGGGCGCGGAGGGCTACACCTTC
TRBJ1-2,TRBD1,NA,TRBV6-5,CASSSTGTGGGYGYTF,TGTGCCAGCAGTTCCACCGGGACAGGGGGCGGGTATGGCTACACCTTC
TRBJ1-4,TRBD1,many,TRBV6-1,CAGPTGPPSPTNEKLFF,TGTGCCGGGCCGACAGGGCCACCTTCGCCAACTAATGAAAAACTGTTTTTT
TRBJ2-5,NA,few,TRBV12-5,CASGSGAQETQYF,TGTGCTAGTGGTTCAGGGGCCCAAGAGACCCAGTACTTC
TRBJ2-1,NA,NA,TRBV10-3,CAISESSGAHAYNEQFF,TGTGCCATCAGTGAGTCGTCTGGAGCGCATGCCTACAATGAGCAGTTCTTC
TRBJ2-6,NA,few,TRBV4-2,CASSQDLRVTGANVLTF,TGTGCCAGCAGCCAAGATCTGAGGGTTACTGGGGCCAACGTCCTGACTTTC
TRBJ2-3,NA,NA,TRBV14,CASSEGPADTQYF,TGTGCCAGCAGCGAGGGGCCGGCAGATACGCAGTATTTT
TRBJ2-1,TRBD2,few,TRBV12-3/TRBV12-4,CASTLVSGNYNEQFF,TGTGCCAGCACTTTGGTTAGCGGGAACTACAATGAGCAGTTCTTC
TRBJ2-1,NA,NA,TRBV12-3/TRBV12-4,CASSPSAGRRINEQFF,TGTGCCAGCAGTCCGAGTGCCGGGAGACGGATCAATGAGCAGTTCTTC
TRBJ2-1,NA,once,TRBV7-2,CASSFPWTEWVF,TGTGCCAGCAGCTTCCCTTGGACAGAGTGGGTCTTC
TRBJ2-1,TRBD2,many,TRBV7-3,CASSFYPRLAGNNEQFF,TGTGCCAGCAGCTTCTACCCCCGACTAGCGGGGAACAATGAGCAGTTCTTC
TRBJ2-1,TRBD2,many,TRBV27,CASSLRIAGGYNEQFF,TGTGCCAGCAGTCTCCGCATAGCGGGGGGCTACAATGAGCAGTTCTTC
TRBJ2-1,NA,NA,TRBV24-1,CATSDWAAGSYNEQFF,TGTGCCACCAGTGATTGGGCAGCGGGTTCCTACAATGAGCAGTTCTTC
TRBJ1-5,NA,few,TRBV7-2,CASSLNSNQPQHF,TGTGCCAGCAGCTTAAATAGCAATCAGCCCCAGCATTTT
TRBJ2-1,NA,few,TRBV4-1,CASSHEFPSYNEQFF,TGCGCCAGCAGCCACGAGTTCCCGTCGTACAATGAGCAGTTCTTC
TRBJ2-1,NA,few,TRBV7-6,CASSFAGADEQFF,TGTGCCAGCAGCTTTGCAGGGGCAGATGAGCAGTTCTTC
TRBJ2-4,TRBD2,few,TRBV28,CASSFPVGSGSATKNIQYF,TGTGCCAGCAGTTTCCCGGTCGGTAGCGGGAGCGCGACCAAAAACATTCAGTACTTC
TRBJ1-4,NA,few,TRBV4-1,CASSQELSTDGEKLFF,TGCGCCAGCAGCCAAGAACTGTCGACCGACGGGGAAAAACTGTTTTTT
TRBJ2-1,TRBD2,NA,TRBV7-9,CASSLVEPPGLAYEQFF,TGTGCCAGCAGCTTAGTCGAACCGCCGGGACTAGCATATGAGCAGTTCTTC
TRBJ1-5,TRBD1,NA,TRBV4-1,CASSQEPQGGNQPQHF,TGCGCCAGCAGCCAAGAACCACAGGGGGGGAATCAGCCCCAGCATTTT
TRBJ1-1,TRBD1,many,TRBV7-2,CASSPYRTGAEAFF,TGTGCCAGCAGCCCGTATAGGACAGGCGCTGAAGCTTTCTTT
TRBJ2-1,TRBD2,few,TRBV7-9,CASSPRLAGGHHNEQFF,TGTGCCAGCAGCCCCAGACTAGCGGGAGGGCATCACAATGAGCAGTTCTTC
TRBJ2-2,TRBD2,NA,TRBV7-8,CASSLDRLAAGGELFF,TGTGCCAGCAGCTTAGATCGCCTAGCGGCCGGGGGGGAGCTGTTTTTT
TRBJ2-5,TRBD2,NA,TRBV20-1,CSADVLASGSFQETQYF,TGCAGTGCCGATGTTCTGGCTAGCGGGAGTTTCCAAGAGACCCAGTACTTC
TRBJ2-3,TRBD2,few,TRBV12-3/TRBV12-4,CASSLVGRGLAGYTDTQYF,TGTGCCAGCAGTTTAGTCGGGAGGGGACTAGCGGGATACACAGATACGCAGTATTTT
TRBJ2-1,TRBD2,few,TRBV28,CASSYSGSSVNEQFF,TGTGCCAGCAGTTATAGCGGGTCGTCCGTCAATGAGCAGTTCTTC
TRBJ1-1,NA,NA,TRBV7-9,CASSSFLSVGGEAFF,TGTGCCAGCAGCTCATTCCTCTCCGTCGGCGGTGAAGCTTTCTTT
TRBJ1-5,NA,NA,TRBV18,CASSPEGQINQPQHF,TGTGCCAGCTCACCTGAAGGACAGATCAATCAGCCCCAGCATTTT